These 14 T cell receptor beta chains were all obtained from the same sample, sequenced in a study of shared clonotypes between healthy human individuals. Some clones are missing from TCRdb's copy, which holds only in-frame ones; the method was immunoSEQ multiplex PCR. The table shows about a million clones, with about 80% occurring only once. Source material: memory CD4+ T cells from PBMCs. Documented subset: CD45RA-negative fraction. These receptor sequences come from a young man in good health. Some clones in this sample may be carry-over from other donors' samples.

The J gene is TRBJ2-7, the V gene TRBV29-1; the D gene is possibly TRBD2 (6 bases). This CDR3 contains 13 residues. Germline V lookup: CDR1 SQVTM, CDR2 ANQGSEA. The germline V and J ends were trimmed by 4 bases and 1 base, with 11 bases remaining between them. CDR3 loop: CSVVLATSYEQYF. The CDR3 nucleotides read TGCAGCGTTGTTCTAGCGACATCCTACGAGCAGTACTTC.

Note on this clone: Other nucleotide sequences from this sample produce the same CDR3. The chain joins TRBV5-1 to TRBJ2-5; D unclear. Germline CDR1 is SGHRS and CDR2 is YFSETQ. Trimming took off 0 bases at V and 5 bases at J, with 5 bases between the two ends. This CDR3 has 12 residues. The DNA of the CDR3 is TGCGCCAGCAGCTTGGCACGCGAGACCCAGTACTTC. It yields the protein CASSLARETQYF.

V is TRBV6-6 and J is TRBJ1-1; D perhaps matches TRBD1 (6 bases). The CDR3 consists of 15 residues. Germline V gene sequence: CDR1 MNHNY, CDR2 SVGAGI (reference sequence). Trimming cost V 2 bases and J 2 bases, with 12 bases left between them. The CDR3 here is CASSYTGSGNTEAFF. The CDR3 nucleotides read TGTGCCAGCAGTTACACAGGGTCCGGAAACACTGAAGCTTTCTTT.

CDR3: CASTQGGTQYF. The DNA for the CDR3 is TGTGCCAGCACCCAAGGTGGCACCCAGTACTTC. The chain carries TRBV6-5 and TRBJ2-5, with unresolved D. Trimming left V 7 bases short and J 8 bases short, with 11 bases between. Germline CDR1 MNHEY, CDR2 SVGAGI. CDR3 length equals 11 residues.

The rearrangement uses TRBV6-1 and TRBJ1-4; perhaps TRBD1 as D (6 bases). Trimming removed 4 bases from V and 8 bases from J, with 17 bases in between. Germline V gene lookup returns CDR1 MNHNS and CDR2 SASEGT. The CDR3 runs to 15 residues. The CDR3 sequence: CASSVTQGVGEKLFF. The CDR3 coding sequence is TGTGCCAGCAGTGTCACACAGGGAGTGGGCGAAAAACTGTTTTTT.

This chain links TRBV5-6 with TRBJ2-3, with a tentative D call TRBD1 (6 bases). The ends were cut back, 3 bases at V and 6 bases at J, with 17 bases in the middle. The CDR3 is 15 amino acids. Germline V gives CDR1 SGHDT, CDR2 YYEEEE. The CDR3, as DNA: TGTGCCAGCAGCTCCACAGGGTTGGAAGAGGATACGCAGTATTTT. This translates into CASSSTGLEEDTQYF.

The V call is TRBV19, the J call TRBJ1-1; D call uncertain. V lost 0 bases, J lost 4 bases, and 9 bases lay in between. In germline, CDR1 is LNHDA, CDR2 SQIVND (reference sequence). The CDR3 sequence is 14 residues long. The CDR3 loop is CASSIEYSGTEAFF. In nucleotides, the CDR3 is TGTGCCAGTAGTATAGAGTACAGTGGCACTGAAGCTTTCTTT.

The chain has TRBV28 and TRBJ2-1; possibly TRBD1 for D (6 bases). In germline, CDR1 is MDHEN, CDR2 SYDVKM. V was clipped by 1 base and J by 2 bases, with 12 bases between them. CDR3 length equals 16 residues. The CDR3 DNA sequence: TGTGCCAGCAGTTTATTTCAGGGGCGTACCTACAATGAGCAGTTCTTC. It translates to CASSLFQGRTYNEQFF.

The rearrangement joins TRBV15 to TRBJ2-3; 8 nucleotides match TRBD2. Germline trimming cut 5 bases from V and 0 bases from J; bases unmatched to any gene: 10. This CDR3 has 17 residues. CDR1 and CDR2 (germline): LNHNV, YYDKDF (reference sequence). The CDR3 reads CATSAGELAGSTDTQYF. The DNA for the CDR3 is TGTGCCACCAGCGCGGGGGAGCTAGCGGGTAGCACAGATACGCAGTATTTT.

The CDR3 nucleotides are TGCGCCAGCAGCAGGTCGGCAGATACGCAGTATTTT. Encoded protein: CASSRSADTQYF. The chain is built from TRBV5-1 and TRBJ2-3; D gene unclear. Germline-derived CDR1 and CDR2 are SGHRS and YFSETQ. The CDR3 has 12 residues. V lost 4 bases and J 4 bases, leaving 7 bases between the germline ends.

This chain links TRBV7-2 with TRBJ2-2; D ambiguous. V lost 6 bases, J lost 1 base, and 6 bases lay in between. This CDR3 is 13 amino acids long. CDR1 SGHTA and CDR2 FQGNSA come from the germline V gene. The CDR3 nucleotides read TGTGCCAGCAGTTCTCGGAACACCGGGGAGCTGTTTTTT. Translation gives CASSSRNTGELFF. The full variable domain, in which reference TRBV7-2 and TRBJ2-2 provide the parts outside the CDR3, is GAGVSQSPSNKVTEKGKDVELRCDPISGHTALYWYRQSLGQGLEFLIYFQGNSAPDKSGLPSDRFSAERTGGSVSTLTIQRTQQEDSAVYLCASSSRNTGELFFGEGSRLTVL.

This sequence joins TRBV9 and TRBJ2-1; no clear D gene. Germline V CDR1 and CDR2: SGDLS, YYNGEE. This CDR3 comprises 15 residues. V was trimmed by 3 bases and J by 0 bases, leaving 10 bases between them. The DNA of the CDR3 is TGTGCCAGCAGCGCCGTCTCCAGCTCCTACAATGAGCAGTTCTTC. Its protein is CASSAVSSSYNEQFF.

The V gene is TRBV28, the J gene TRBJ2-2, with 11 nucleotides matching TRBD2. V lost 3 bases and J lost 7; bases outside the gene matches: 1. This CDR3 contains 14 residues. Per the germline V gene, CDR1 is MDHEN and CDR2 is SYDVKM. CDR3 sequence (DNA): TGTGCCAGCAGTTTGGGGACTAGCGGCGGGGAGCTGTTTTTT. Its protein is CASSLGTSGGELFF.

Regarding this clone: This sample also contains other DNA sequences that code for the same CDR3. The chain combines TRBV18 with TRBJ1-1, with a weak D call TRBD1 (5 bases). This CDR3 spans 13 amino acids. The germline CDR1 and CDR2 sequences are KGHSH and LQKENI. Trimming took off 5 bases at V and 5 bases at J, with 12 bases between the two ends. The CDR3 loop is CASSRVGGTEAFF. DNA of the CDR3: TGTGCCAGCTCAAGAGTCGGGGGGACTGAAGCTTTCTTT.